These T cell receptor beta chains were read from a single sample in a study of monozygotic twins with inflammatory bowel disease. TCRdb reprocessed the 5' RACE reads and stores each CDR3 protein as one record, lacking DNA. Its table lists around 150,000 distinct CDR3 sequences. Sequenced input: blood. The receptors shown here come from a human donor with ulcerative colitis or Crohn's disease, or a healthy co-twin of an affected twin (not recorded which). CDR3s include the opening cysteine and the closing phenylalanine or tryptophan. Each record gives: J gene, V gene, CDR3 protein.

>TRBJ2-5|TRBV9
CASSAQGAQETQYF
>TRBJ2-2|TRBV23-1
CASSQPRTGDRGGELFF
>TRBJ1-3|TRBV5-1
CASSGALSRGAESGNTIYF
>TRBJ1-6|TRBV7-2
CASSLQGQGSSPLHF
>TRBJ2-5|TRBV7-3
CASSLLPQETQYF
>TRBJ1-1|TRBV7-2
CASSLIPNTEAFF
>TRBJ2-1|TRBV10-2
CASDSYNEQFF
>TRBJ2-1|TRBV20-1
CSAIIEVPYNEQFF
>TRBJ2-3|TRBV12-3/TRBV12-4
CASSNTGADTQYF
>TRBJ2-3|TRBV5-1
CASGGQGNADTQYF
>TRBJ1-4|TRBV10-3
CAISESRDSATNEKLFF
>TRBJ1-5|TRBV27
CASARGGGQPQHF
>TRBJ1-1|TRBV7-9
CASSPFVEALNTEAFF
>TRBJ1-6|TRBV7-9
CASSLALGSGGSPLHF
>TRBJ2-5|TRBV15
CATSREGRRTEGTQYF